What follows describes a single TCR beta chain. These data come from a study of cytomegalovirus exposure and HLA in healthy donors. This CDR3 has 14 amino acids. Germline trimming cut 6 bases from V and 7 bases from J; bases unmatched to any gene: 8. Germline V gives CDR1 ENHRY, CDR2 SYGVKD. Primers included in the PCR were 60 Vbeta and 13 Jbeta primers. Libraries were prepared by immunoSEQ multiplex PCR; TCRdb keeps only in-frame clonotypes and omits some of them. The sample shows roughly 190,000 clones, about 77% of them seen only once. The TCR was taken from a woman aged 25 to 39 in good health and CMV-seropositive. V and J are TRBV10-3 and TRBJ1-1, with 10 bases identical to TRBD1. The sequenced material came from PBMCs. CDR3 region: CAIRADRGRSEAFF. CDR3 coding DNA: TGTGCCATCAGGGCAGACAGGGGGCGCAGTGAAGCTTTCTTT.